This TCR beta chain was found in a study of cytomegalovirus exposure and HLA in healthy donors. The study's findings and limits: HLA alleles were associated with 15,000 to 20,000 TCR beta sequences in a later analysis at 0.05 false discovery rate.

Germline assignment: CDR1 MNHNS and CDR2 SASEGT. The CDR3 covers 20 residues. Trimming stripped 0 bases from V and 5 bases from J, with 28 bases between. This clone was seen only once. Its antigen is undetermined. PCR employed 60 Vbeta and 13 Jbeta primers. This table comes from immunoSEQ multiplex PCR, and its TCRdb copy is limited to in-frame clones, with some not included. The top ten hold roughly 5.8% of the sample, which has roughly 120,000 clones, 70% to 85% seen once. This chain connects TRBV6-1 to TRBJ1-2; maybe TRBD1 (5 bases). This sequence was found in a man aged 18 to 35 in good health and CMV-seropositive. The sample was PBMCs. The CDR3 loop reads CASSEALHLAREGPTYGYTF. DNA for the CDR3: TGTGCCAGCAGTGAAGCGCTTCATCTGGCCCGGGAGGGACCGACTTATGGCTACACCTTC.